This T cell receptor (beta chain) was captured in a study of regulatory T cells in long-lasting Graves disease. CDR1 is MNHEY and CDR2 is SVGEGT in the germline V gene. This CDR3 spans 16 amino acids. V lost 6 bases to trimming and J lost 1 base; unmatched junction nucleotides: 9. Combining iRepertoire HTBI primers with Arm-PCR of CDR3 regions, the authors built TCR beta libraries. In the study's own analysis: The samples included roughly 61 TRBV and some 14 TRBJ segments. TCRdb reprocessed the multiplex PCR reads with MiXCR, giving one entry per CDR3 protein. The V and J calls and clone size are TCRdb's, not the authors'. The sample includes 300,000 to 400,000 distinct CDR3 sequences, over 15% of them seen just once. This clonotype was observed many times. Time point here: newly diagnosed GD, antithyroid drugs for less than 3 months. PBMCs were the source of the RNA used for TCR sequencing. This sample also appeared in a second study, on T cells in Graves' hyperthyroidism and ophthalmopathy. From that paper: First-round RT-PCR of the TCR CDR3 relied on the HTBI primer set.

The V gene is TRBV6-2 or TRBV6-3, the J gene TRBJ1-1; 9 positions agree with TRBD1. Sequencing was performed on peripheral blood mononuclear cells (PBMCs), taken at new diagnosis, from a patient treated with antithyroid drugs. This clonotype originated in a man in his forties with Graves disease. The CDR3 region has the DNA TGTGCCAGCAGGGGGGGGACAGGGATGGCGAACACTGAAGCTTTCTTT. This gives the protein CASRGGTGMANTEAFF.